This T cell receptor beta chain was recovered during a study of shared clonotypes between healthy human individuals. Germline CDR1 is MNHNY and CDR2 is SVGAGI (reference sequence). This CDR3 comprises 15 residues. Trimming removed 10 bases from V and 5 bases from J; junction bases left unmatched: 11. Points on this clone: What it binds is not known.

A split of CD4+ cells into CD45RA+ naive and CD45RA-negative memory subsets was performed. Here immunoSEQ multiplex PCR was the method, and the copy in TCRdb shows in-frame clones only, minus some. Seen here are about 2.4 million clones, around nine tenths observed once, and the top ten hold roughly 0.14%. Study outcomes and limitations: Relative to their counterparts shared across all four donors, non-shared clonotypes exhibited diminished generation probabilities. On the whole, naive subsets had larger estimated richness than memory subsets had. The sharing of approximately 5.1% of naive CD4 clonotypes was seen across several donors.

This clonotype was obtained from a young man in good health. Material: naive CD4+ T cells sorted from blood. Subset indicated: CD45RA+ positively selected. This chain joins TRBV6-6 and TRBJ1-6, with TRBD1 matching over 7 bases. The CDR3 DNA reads TGTGCCACCCAGAGCGGACAGGAAAATAATTCACCCCTCCACTTT. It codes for CATQSGQENNSPLHF.